This record covers a single TCR beta chain. Both 60 Vbeta primers and 13 Jbeta primers went into the PCR. Method: immunoSEQ multiplex PCR; TCRdb's copy keeps in-frame clones and lacks some. In the table there are around 170,000 clones, about 84% of which are singletons. The data derive from a study of cytomegalovirus exposure and HLA in healthy donors. CDR1 is SGHRS, CDR2 YFSETQ, per germline. The CDR3 runs to 16 residues. The V gene lost 5 bases and the J gene lost 3 bases, with 21 bases spanning the gap. The sequence came from a man aged 45-65 years in good health and CMV-seropositive. V and J are TRBV5-1 and TRBJ2-7, with a weak D call TRBD2 (6 bases). The specimen sequenced was PBMCs. In nucleotides, the CDR3 is TGCGCCAGCAGGGAATCGATCGGCGGGACCCGCTACGAGCAGTACTTC. Protein sequence: CASRESIGGTRYEQYF.